This T cell receptor beta chain derives from a study of blood T cells in healthy people across ages. Broader study findings: Researchers said unsorted PBMCs prevented a conclusive naive versus antigen-experienced comparison.

Donation came from healthy Caucasian individuals in Russia who were aged roughly 6 to 95. Collection of ten milliliters of peripheral blood was performed for each donor. Total RNA was extracted at no less than 5.5 micrograms per sample. The J segment lost 4 bases and the V segment lost 5 bases, leaving 11 bases of the junction unmatched. The germline V gene encodes CDR1 SGHTA and CDR2 FQGNSA. The CDR3 is 15 residues long. Notes on this clonotype: As yet, its antigen is unknown.

The second PCR ran roughly 6 to 11 cycles with a sample-barcoded 5' primer and J-beta primers. Via MiXCR, TCRdb re-called the 5' RACE reads, giving one row per CDR3 protein. This table has some 550,000 distinct CDR3 sequences, around 48% appearing once. Specimen: blood. This sequence was found in a man older than 75 in good health. The chain uses TRBV7-2 and TRBJ2-7, with TRBD2 matching 7 bases. CDR3 bases: TGTGCCAGCAGCCCCGCCGAGGGAGGGCGTTACGAGCAGTACTTC. Protein sequence: CASSPAEGGRYEQYF.